The present TCR beta chain was sequenced within a study of radiation and T cells in renal cell carcinoma. Study observations and caveats: Pretreatment tumor biopsies were lacking, so baseline clonotypes are unknown. Top tumor clonotypes rose in blood 2 weeks post-radiation, then contracted.

This clone was seen just once. Its antigen is unknown. As for time point: blood 4 weeks post-SBRT, at nephrectomy. Treatment of the sample: 15 Gy SBRT to primary tumor, nephrectomy 4 weeks later. Nephrectomy followed 15 Gy stereotactic body radiation by 4 weeks. The data were produced by immunoSEQ multiplex PCR, yet TCRdb's version contains in-frame clones alone and is incomplete. The data contain some 64,000 clones, about 74% of them seen just once; the ten biggest clones take up about 6.4%. V lost 6 bases and J 7 bases, leaving 9 bases between the germline ends. CDR3 length: 12 residues. CDR1 MNHEY and CDR2 SVGAGI come from the germline V gene.

The sample in question was blood, obtained from a patient whose treatment included radiotherapy and nephrectomy. The rearrangement links TRBV6-5 to TRBJ2-2; D remains ambiguous. This clonotype originated in a man aged 55-75 years with renal cell carcinoma. CDR3 DNA sequence: TGTGCCAGCAGCCGATATGACGGGGAGCTGTTTTTT. Its translation is CASSRYDGELFF.